This T cell receptor (beta chain) came from a study of T cell responses to AZD1222 COVID-19 vaccine. With regard to this clone: Its antigen is currently unknown.

Study outcomes and limitations: Repertoire sampling occurred only after the peak T cell response.

Only in-frame clones appear in the TCRdb table, and some are missing; sequencing was by immunoSEQ multiplex PCR. The repertoire has approximately 150,000 clones, roughly 92% of them found once; the top ten carry 2% to 3%. Germline V gives CDR1 MGHRA, CDR2 YSYEKL. The CDR3 is 16 amino acids. V was clipped by 2 bases and J by 3 bases, with 14 bases between them. This specimen was peripheral blood, taken on day 0 of AZD1222 vaccination. This clonotype was obtained from an adult in good health. The chain joins TRBV4-1 to TRBJ2-1; D is perhaps TRBD2 (6 bases). The CDR3 DNA reads as TGCGCCAGCAGCCAAACTCTAGCGCAAGACTACAATGAGCAGTTCTTC. Its protein is CASSQTLAQDYNEQFF.